Below are 9 T cell receptor beta chains sequenced from a single sample in a study of Ad26.COV2.S vaccination and SARS-CoV-2 variants. Assay used: immunoSEQ multiplex PCR; TCRdb lists only in-frame clones, some missing. The sample has around 100,000 clones, about 78% seen once. Sequences were derived from peripheral blood, sampled after recovery from COVID-19. All receptors derive from a human donor who had recovered from COVID-19.

This clone was found once. Other DNA sequences in the same sample also yield this CDR3. The V call is TRBV27, the J call TRBJ2-5, with D hard to call. The germline V and J ends were trimmed by 2 bases and 5 bases, with 3 bases remaining between them. Per germline, CDR1 MNHEY and CDR2 SMNVEV (reference sequence). The CDR3 runs to 11 residues. CDR3 DNA sequence: TGTGCCAGCAGTTTAGGGGAGACCCAGTACTTC. Protein: CASSLGETQYF.

The V and J genes are TRBV7-9 and TRBJ1-1; D gene uncertain. Germline assignment: CDR1 SEHNR and CDR2 FQNEAQ (reference sequence). This CDR3 is built from 16 residues. V lost 2 bases to trimming and J lost 8 bases, with 21 bases between them. Here the CDR3 reads CASSLKRHTLAREAFF. Here the CDR3 DNA reads TGTGCCAGCAGCTTAAAACGGCACACTCTAGCGAGAGAAGCTTTCTTT.

As regards this clone: Other DNA sequences in this specimen translate into the identical CDR3. The J gene is TRBJ2-5, the V gene TRBV2; no definite D call. Trimming took 1 base from V and 5 from J, leaving 2 bases between them. There are 11 residues in the CDR3. CDR1 and CDR2 from the germline V gene are SNHLY and FYNNEI. The CDR3 spells CASSEGETQYF. CDR3 DNA: TGTGCCAGCAGTGAAGGGGAGACCCAGTACTTC.

This clone showed up just once. The chain combines TRBV6-1 with TRBJ1-3; D is ambiguous. The CDR3 totals 16 residues. The V gene's germline CDR1 is MNHNS and CDR2 SASEGT. Trimming left V 2 bases short and J 0 bases short, with 11 bases between. The chain's CDR3 is CASSESGFSSGNTIYF. CDR3 nucleotide sequence: TGTGCCAGCAGTGAATCCGGCTTCAGCTCTGGAAACACCATATATTTT.

The rearrangement joins TRBV5-6 to TRBJ1-3; TRBD1 matches 7 bases. Trimming removed 4 bases from V and 0 bases from J; junction bases left unmatched: 10. The germline V gene encodes CDR1 SGHDT and CDR2 YYEEEE. This CDR3 has 17 amino acids. In DNA form, the CDR3 reads TGTGCCAGCAGCCGGGGGAGGGGGCTACTCTCTGGAAACACCATATATTTT. This sequence encodes CASSRGRGLLSGNTIYF.

The chain links TRBV12-5 to TRBJ1-5; possible D gene TRBD1, 5 bases. Trimming took 3 bases from V and 3 from J, leaving 12 bases between them. Germline CDR1 reads LGHNT; CDR2 reads FRNRAP. The CDR3 is 15 residues long. The CDR3 reads CASGLWGSHNQPQHF. CDR3 coding DNA: TGTGCTAGTGGTTTATGGGGGTCCCACAATCAGCCCCAGCATTTT.

The gene calls are TRBV9 and TRBJ1-6; D is perhaps TRBD1 (6 bases). Trimming took 3 bases from V and 5 from J, leaving 15 bases between them. Looked up from germline, CDR1 is SGDLS and CDR2 is YYNGEE. The CDR3 is made up of 16 amino acids. The CDR3 loop is CASSERGHLNNSPLHF. The CDR3, as DNA: TGTGCCAGCAGCGAACGGGGACATCTTAATAATTCACCCCTCCACTTT.

This clone appeared a few times. This rearrangement joins TRBV11-2 to TRBJ1-1; possibly TRBD1 for D (6 bases). The V end lost 5 bases, the J end lost 0 bases, and 13 bases lay between the germline ends. The length of the CDR3 is 15 residues. Germline-derived CDR1 and CDR2 are SGHAT and FQNNGV. The CDR3 DNA sequence: TGTGCCAGCAGCCAAGTGGGGGCTATGAACACTGAAGCTTTCTTT. As protein: CASSQVGAMNTEAFF.

This clone was recorded once. This sequence joins TRBV5-1 and TRBJ2-7; D not resolved. Looked up from germline, CDR1 is SGHRS and CDR2 is YFSETQ. This CDR3 spans 12 amino acids. Trimming pared 4 bases from V and 4 bases from J, leaving 9 bases between. CDR3 nucleotide sequence: TGCGCCAGCAGCCTTAACTTGTACGAGCAGTACTTC. Protein product: CASSLNLYEQYF.